The present TCR beta chain was sequenced within a study of OX40 agonist ivuxolimab in advanced cancers. Looking at the study overall: Hepatocellular carcinoma, melanoma, renal cell or head and neck cancer was diagnosed in the dose-escalation patients. Prior checkpoint blockade (anti-PD-1, anti-PD-L1 or anti-CTLA-4) was permitted; under 50% had it.

Clones were read by immunoSEQ multiplex PCR, and TCRdb kept only the in-frame ones, dropping some. The profile shows approximately 74,000 clones, approximately 92% of them singletons. The V gene's germline CDR1 is DFQATT and CDR2 SNEGSKA (reference sequence). The CDR3 has 11 amino acids. The germline V and J ends were trimmed by 6 bases and 5 bases, with 9 bases remaining between them. The chain employs TRBV20-1 and TRBJ2-3; D is unclear. This TCR came from an adult with an advanced solid tumor such as melanoma, head and neck, liver or kidney cancer. The source was CD4+ or CD8+ T cells sorted from blood, collected in a trial of the OX40 agonist ivuxolimab. The CDR3 here is CSAFIGDTQYF. The CDR3 DNA is TGCAGTGCGTTTATAGGAGATACGCAGTATTTT.